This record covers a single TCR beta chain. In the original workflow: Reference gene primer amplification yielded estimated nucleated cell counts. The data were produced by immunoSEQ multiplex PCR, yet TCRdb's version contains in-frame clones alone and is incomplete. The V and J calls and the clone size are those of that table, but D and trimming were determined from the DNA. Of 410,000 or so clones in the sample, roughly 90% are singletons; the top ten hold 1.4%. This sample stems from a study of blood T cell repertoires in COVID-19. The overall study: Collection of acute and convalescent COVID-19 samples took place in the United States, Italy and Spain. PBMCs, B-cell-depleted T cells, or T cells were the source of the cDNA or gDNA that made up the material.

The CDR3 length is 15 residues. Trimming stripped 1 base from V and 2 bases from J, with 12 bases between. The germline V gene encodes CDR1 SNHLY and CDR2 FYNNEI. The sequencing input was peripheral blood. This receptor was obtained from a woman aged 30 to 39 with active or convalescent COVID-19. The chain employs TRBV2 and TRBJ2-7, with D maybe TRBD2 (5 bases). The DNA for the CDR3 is TGTGCCAGCAGTGAAGGTGGAGGAACAACCTACGAGCAGTACTTC. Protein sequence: CASSEGGGTTYEQYF. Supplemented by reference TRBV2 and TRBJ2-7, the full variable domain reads EPEVTQTPSHQVTQMGQEVILRCVPISNHLYFYWYRQILGQKVEFLVSFYNNEISEKSEIFDDQFSVERPDGSNFTLKIRSTKLEDSAMYFCASSEGGGTTYEQYFGPGTRLTVT.